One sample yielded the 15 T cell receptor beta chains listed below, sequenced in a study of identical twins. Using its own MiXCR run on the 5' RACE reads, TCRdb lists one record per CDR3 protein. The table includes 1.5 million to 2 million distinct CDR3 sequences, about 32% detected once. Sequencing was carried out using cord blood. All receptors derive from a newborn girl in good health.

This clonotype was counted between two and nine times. The CDR3 DNA reads TGCGCCAGCAGCCAAGGCCGACGGACAATCTCCTACAATGAGCAGTTCTTC. This translates into CASSQGRRTISYNEQFF. The V gene is TRBV4-1, the J gene TRBJ2-1, with a possible D match to TRBD1 (5 bases). The CDR3 has 17 amino acids. Trimming stripped 1 base from V and 0 bases from J, with 13 bases between. CDR1 MGHRA and CDR2 YSYEKL come from the germline V gene.

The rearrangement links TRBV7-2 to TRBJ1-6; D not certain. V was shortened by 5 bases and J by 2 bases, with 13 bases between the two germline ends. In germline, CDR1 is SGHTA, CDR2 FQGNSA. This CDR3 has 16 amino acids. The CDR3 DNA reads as TGTGCCAGCAGCCCAAAGGACGGAGCCTATAATTCACCCCTCCACTTT. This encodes CASSPKDGAYNSPLHF.

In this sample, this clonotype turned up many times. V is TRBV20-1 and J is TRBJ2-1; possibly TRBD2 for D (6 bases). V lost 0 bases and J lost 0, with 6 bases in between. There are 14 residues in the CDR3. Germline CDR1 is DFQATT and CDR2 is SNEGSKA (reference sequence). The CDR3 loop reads CSARDSGSYNEQFF. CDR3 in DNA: TGCAGTGCTAGAGATAGCGGCTCCTACAATGAGCAGTTCTTC.

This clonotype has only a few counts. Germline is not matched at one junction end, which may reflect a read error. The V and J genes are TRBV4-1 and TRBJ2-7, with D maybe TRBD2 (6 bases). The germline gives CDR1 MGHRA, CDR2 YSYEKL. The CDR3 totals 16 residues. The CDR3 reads CACSQDLGGSSYEQYF. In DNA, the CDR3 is TGCGCCTGCAGCCAAGATCTTGGGGGGTCCTCCTACGAGCAGTACTTC.

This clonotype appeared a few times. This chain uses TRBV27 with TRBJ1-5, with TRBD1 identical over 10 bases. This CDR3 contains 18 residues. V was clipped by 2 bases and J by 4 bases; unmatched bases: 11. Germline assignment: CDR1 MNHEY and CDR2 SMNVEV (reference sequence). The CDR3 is CASSLAGRDRGQNQPQHF. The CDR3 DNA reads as TGTGCCAGCAGTTTAGCCGGCCGGGACAGGGGTCAAAATCAGCCCCAGCATTTT.

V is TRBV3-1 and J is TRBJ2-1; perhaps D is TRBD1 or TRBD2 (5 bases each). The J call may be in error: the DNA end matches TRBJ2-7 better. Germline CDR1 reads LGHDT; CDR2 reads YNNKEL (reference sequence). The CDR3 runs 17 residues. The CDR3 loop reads CASSQNGARLRNNEQYF. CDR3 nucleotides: TGTGCCAGCAGCCAAAATGGGGCGCGACTAAGAAACAATGAGCAGTACTTC.

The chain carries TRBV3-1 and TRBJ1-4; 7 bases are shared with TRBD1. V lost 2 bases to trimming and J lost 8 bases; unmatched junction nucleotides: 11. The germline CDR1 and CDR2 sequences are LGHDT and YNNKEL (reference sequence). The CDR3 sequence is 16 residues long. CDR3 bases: TGTGCCAGCAGCCAACCCGGGACAGAGTTTGAGGAAAAACTGTTTTTT. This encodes CASSQPGTEFEEKLFF.

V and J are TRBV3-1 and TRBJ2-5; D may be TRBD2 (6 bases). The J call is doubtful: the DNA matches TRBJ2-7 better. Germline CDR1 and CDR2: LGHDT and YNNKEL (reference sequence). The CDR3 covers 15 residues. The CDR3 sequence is CASSRPGGGRYEQYF. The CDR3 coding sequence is TGTGCCAGCAGCCGGCCGGGCGGAGGGAGATACGAGCAGTACTTC.

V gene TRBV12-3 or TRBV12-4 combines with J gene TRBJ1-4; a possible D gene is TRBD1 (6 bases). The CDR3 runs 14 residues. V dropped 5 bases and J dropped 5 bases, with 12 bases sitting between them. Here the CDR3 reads CASSRPQGNEKLFF. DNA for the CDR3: TGTGCCAGCAGTCGCCCCCAGGGGAATGAAAAACTGTTTTTT.

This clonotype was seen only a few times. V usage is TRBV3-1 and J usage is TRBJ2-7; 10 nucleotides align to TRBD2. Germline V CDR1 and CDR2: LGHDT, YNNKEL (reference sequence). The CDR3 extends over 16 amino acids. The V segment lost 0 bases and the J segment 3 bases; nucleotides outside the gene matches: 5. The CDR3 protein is CASSQDFLAGDYEQYF. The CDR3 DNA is TGTGCCAGCAGCCAAGATTTTCTAGCGGGGGACTACGAGCAGTACTTC.

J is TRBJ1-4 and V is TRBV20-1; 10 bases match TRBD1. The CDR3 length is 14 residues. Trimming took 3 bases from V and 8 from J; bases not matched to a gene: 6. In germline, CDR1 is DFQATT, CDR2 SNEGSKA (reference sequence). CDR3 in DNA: TGCAGTGCTAGCCTGGGACAGGGGACGGAAAAACTGTTTTTT. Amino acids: CSASLGQGTEKLFF.

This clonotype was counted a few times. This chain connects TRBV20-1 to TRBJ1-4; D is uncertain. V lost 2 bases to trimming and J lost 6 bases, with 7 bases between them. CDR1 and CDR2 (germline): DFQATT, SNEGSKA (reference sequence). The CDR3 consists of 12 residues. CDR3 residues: CSARSSYEKLFF. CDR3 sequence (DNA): TGCAGTGCTAGAAGCAGCTATGAAAAACTGTTTTTT.

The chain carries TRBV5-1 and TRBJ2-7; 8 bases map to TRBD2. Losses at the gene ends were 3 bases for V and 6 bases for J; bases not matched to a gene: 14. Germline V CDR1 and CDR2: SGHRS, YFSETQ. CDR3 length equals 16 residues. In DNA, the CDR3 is TGCGCCAGCAGCTCGTTAGCGGGGCCGGTTCCGACCGAGCAGTACTTC. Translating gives CASSSLAGPVPTEQYF.

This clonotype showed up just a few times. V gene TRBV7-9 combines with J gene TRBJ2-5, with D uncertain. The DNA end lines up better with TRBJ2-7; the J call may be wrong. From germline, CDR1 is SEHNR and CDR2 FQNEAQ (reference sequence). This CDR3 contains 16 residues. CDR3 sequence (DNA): TGTGCCAGCAACCCTACGGACCCAGGATCTTCCTACGAGCAGTACTTC. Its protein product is CASNPTDPGSSYEQYF.

The CDR3 DNA is TGCGCCAGCAGCTCGTTAGCGGGGTATGTAGATACGCAGTATTTT. Amino acid sequence: CASSSLAGYVDTQYF. The chain carries TRBV5-1 and TRBJ2-3; the match to TRBD2 covers 8 bases. Germline trimming cut 3 bases from V and 5 bases from J; bases unmatched to any gene: 8. Germline CDR1 is SGHRS and CDR2 is YFSETQ. This CDR3 spans 15 amino acids. Full variable domain (outside the CDR3, taken from reference TRBV5-1 and TRBJ2-3): KAGVTQTPRYLIKTRGQQVTLSCSPISGHRSVSWYQQTPGQGLQFLFEYFSETQRNKGNFPGRFSGRQFSNSRSEMNVSTLELGDSALYLCASSSLAGYVDTQYFGPGTRLTVL.